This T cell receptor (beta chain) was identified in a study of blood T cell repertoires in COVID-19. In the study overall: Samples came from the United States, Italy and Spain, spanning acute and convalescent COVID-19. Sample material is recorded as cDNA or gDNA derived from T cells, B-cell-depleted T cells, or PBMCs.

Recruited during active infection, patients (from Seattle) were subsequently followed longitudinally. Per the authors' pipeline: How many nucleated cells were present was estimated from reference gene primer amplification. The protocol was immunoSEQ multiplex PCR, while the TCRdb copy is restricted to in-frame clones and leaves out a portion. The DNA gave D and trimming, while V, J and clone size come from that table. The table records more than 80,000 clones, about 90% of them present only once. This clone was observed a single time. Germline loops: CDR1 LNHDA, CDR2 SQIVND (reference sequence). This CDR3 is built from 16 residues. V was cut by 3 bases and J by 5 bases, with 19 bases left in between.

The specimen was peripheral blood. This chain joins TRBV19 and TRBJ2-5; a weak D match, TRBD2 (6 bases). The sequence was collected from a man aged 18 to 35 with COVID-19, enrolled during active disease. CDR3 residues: CASSMEWRGVLETQYF. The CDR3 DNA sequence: TGTGCCAGTAGTATGGAATGGAGGGGAGTGCTCGAGACCCAGTACTTC.